A selection of T cell receptor beta chains follows, all from one sample in a study of Ad26.COV2.S vaccination and SARS-CoV-2 variants. TCRdb's table, derived via immunoSEQ multiplex PCR, lists solely in-frame clones and lacks some. Among roughly 500,000 clones listed, 87% were seen once. Here the sequenced sample was peripheral blood, taken in a trial of Ad26.COV2.S vaccine versus placebo. The receptors shown here come from a person aged 18 to 65 who received the Ad26.COV2.S COVID-19 vaccine or a placebo. Both conserved end residues are part of each CDR3. Expanded clones get a size class; other rows say once, few or many, or leave the size out.

J gene | V gene | clone size | CDR3 protein
TRBJ2-3 | TRBV24-1 | . | CATSTVTDTQYF
TRBJ2-5 | TRBV15 | once | CATSRGPGRETQYF
TRBJ2-3 | TRBV30 | once | CAWVSGWTSVTDTQYF
TRBJ2-6 | TRBV19 | . | CASSIGQPGANVLTF
TRBJ2-3 | TRBV7-2 | . | CASSLDYRDTQYF
TRBJ2-7 | TRBV18 | . | CASSPTGAPYEQYF
TRBJ1-2 | TRBV27 | . | CASKYSDRGYGYTF
TRBJ2-5 | TRBV5-1 | . | CASSFGETQYF
TRBJ1-5 | TRBV28 | . | CASRGGVGFGQPQHF
TRBJ2-1 | TRBV7-9 | once | CASSEGLAGGNEQFF
TRBJ1-1 | TRBV28 | . | CASSLGAGEVTEAFF
TRBJ1-6 | TRBV5-1 | . | CASSLVPGAGNSPLHF
TRBJ2-5 | TRBV10-3 | . | CAISDGQETQYF
TRBJ1-5 | TRBV30 | . | CAWSKGTSNQPQHF
TRBJ2-1 | TRBV7-6 | . | CASSLSGSRNEQFF
TRBJ2-1 | TRBV9 | . | CASSVVAGRNSGQFF
TRBJ1-6 | TRBV27 | . | CASSPLDRGRDSPLHF
TRBJ2-7 | TRBV20-1 | . | CSASLAGTGYYEQYF
TRBJ2-7 | TRBV29-1 | once | CSVEEGTYRANRGYEQYF
TRBJ2-2 | TRBV19 | . | CASRDRLIGTGELFF
TRBJ2-7 | TRBV19 | . | CASSRGGTNYEQYF
TRBJ1-2 | TRBV30 | once | CAWKGRVVRGYTF
TRBJ1-3 | TRBV5-5 | . | CASSLGTATLFGNTIYF
TRBJ2-3 | TRBV2 | . | CASSAQGATDTQYF
TRBJ2-1 | TRBV20-1 | . | CSANGPGQFF
TRBJ2-5 | TRBV9 | . | CASSLTGVGQETQYF
TRBJ2-1 | TRBV10-3 | . | CAQSAGLAGAEQFF
TRBJ2-1 | TRBV28 | . | CASSFKGLSYNEQFF
TRBJ1-1 | TRBV6-2/TRBV6-3 | . | CASSTTGPEAFF
TRBJ1-3 | TRBV29-1 | once | CSVVGGPDSGNTIYF
TRBJ2-1 | TRBV27 | . | CASIPIASGSYNEQFF
TRBJ2-6 | TRBV7-3 | . | CASSLSSGANVLTF
TRBJ1-5 | TRBV19 | . | CASSFGGNQPQHF
TRBJ2-1 | TRBV29-1 | . | CSVEGQRGADSYNEQFF
TRBJ2-7 | TRBV21-1 | . | CASSRYFGLYYEQYF
TRBJ1-6 | TRBV6-5 | . | CASSLNGDNSPLHF
TRBJ2-5 | TRBV19 | . | CASSTAQQGSQYF
TRBJ1-3 | TRBV19 | once | CASEPVSSGNTIYF
TRBJ1-1 | TRBV25-1 | . | CASLRLFEAFF
TRBJ1-1 | TRBV25-1 | . | CASRHGQNTEAFF
TRBJ1-4 | TRBV9 | . | CASSYGGEKLFF